What follows are 25 T cell receptor beta chains derived from one specimen sequenced in a study of shared clonotypes between healthy human individuals. Sequenced by immunoSEQ multiplex PCR; TCRdb stores in-frame clones only, minus some. The table includes fewer than 1.8 million clones, 98% detected once. The sample taken for sequencing was naive CD4+ T cells sorted from blood. The subset here: CD45RA+ positively selected. These receptors all come from a man younger than 45 in good health.

V usage is TRBV4-3 and J usage is TRBJ2-3; 13 nucleotides line up with TRBD2. Trimming removed 1 base from V and 4 bases from J; junction bases left unmatched: 8. Germline V gene sequence: CDR1 LGHNA, CDR2 YSLEER. The CDR3 runs 18 residues. The CDR3 coding sequence is TGCGCCAGCAGCCAAGGTAGGACTAGCGGGAGAGGTGCAGATACGCAGTATTTT. Its translation: CASSQGRTSGRGADTQYF.

CDR3 DNA: TGTGCCAGCAGGGGCAGCCATTGGGAAAAACTGTTTTTT. Its protein is CASRGSHWEKLFF. V and J are TRBV6-6 and TRBJ1-4; D remains unclear. Trimming left V 6 bases short and J 8 bases short, with 13 bases between. CDR1 is MNHNY, CDR2 SVGAGI, per germline (reference sequence). The CDR3 covers 13 residues.

The chain joins TRBV5-4 to TRBJ1-1; 7 bases agree with TRBD1. This CDR3 comprises 19 residues. Germline CDR1 is SGHNT and CDR2 is YYREEE (reference sequence). Trimming took 4 bases from V and 0 from J; bases not matched to a gene: 18. In DNA form, the CDR3 reads TGTGCCAGCAGCCCCGCGATAGGGGGCGGGGTGTTCATGAACACTGAAGCTTTCTTT. Protein product: CASSPAIGGGVFMNTEAFF.

J is TRBJ1-1 and V is TRBV18; perhaps TRBD1 as D (5 bases). With 2 bases removed from V and 1 base from J, the gap between germline ends came to 8 bases. The CDR3 contains 14 residues. Germline V gene data show CDR1 as KGHSH and CDR2 as LQKENI. CDR3 in amino acids: CASSPGASNTEAFF. The CDR3 bases are TGTGCCAGCTCACCAGGGGCCTCGAACACTGAAGCTTTCTTT.

V gene TRBV18 combines with J gene TRBJ2-5; weak D call: TRBD2 (6 bases). Germline CDR1 and CDR2: KGHSH and LQKENI. V was clipped by 4 bases and J by 0 bases, with 21 bases between them. The CDR3 contains 18 residues. The CDR3: CASSLLPGGRRHQETQYF. CDR3 coding DNA: TGTGCCAGCTCACTACTACCCGGGGGTCGACGGCACCAAGAGACCCAGTACTTC.

The chain uses TRBV19 and TRBJ2-3; maybe TRBD1 (6 bases). This CDR3 has 11 residues. Germline CDR1 reads LNHDA; CDR2 reads SQIVND (reference sequence). V dropped 8 bases and J dropped 9 bases, with 12 bases sitting between them. CDR3: CASRRGLTQYF. DNA for the CDR3: TGTGCCAGTCGCAGGGGTTTAACGCAGTATTTT.

This clone appeared once. This sequence joins TRBV11-3 and TRBJ2-5, with TRBD2 as a possible D gene (7 bases). Germline loops: CDR1 SGHNT, CDR2 YENEEA. V dropped 5 bases and J dropped 5 bases, with 15 bases sitting between them. The length of the CDR3 is 14 residues. CDR3 coding DNA: TGTGCCAGCAGCCCGAGGGGGGGAGCGGAGACCCAGTACTTC. This encodes CASSPRGGAETQYF.

The V call is TRBV15, the J call TRBJ2-2; 8 bases line up with TRBD2. V shed 2 bases, J shed 6 bases, and the junction held 11 bases outside the gene matches. The CDR3 spans 17 residues. Germline V gene lookup returns CDR1 LNHNV and CDR2 YYDKDF (reference sequence). The CDR3 is CATSRPKGLGLPGELFF. The DNA for the CDR3 is TGTGCCACCAGCAGACCGAAGGGACTAGGGTTACCCGGGGAGCTGTTTTTT. Variable domain in full (rest from reference TRBV15 and TRBJ2-2): DAMVIQNPRYQVTQFGKPVTLSCSQTLNHNVMYWYQQKSSQAPKLLFHYYDKDFNNEADTPDNFQSRRPNTSFCFLDIRSPGLGDTAMYLCATSRPKGLGLPGELFFGEGSRLTVL.

About this clone: Other DNA sequences in the same sample also yield this CDR3. The chain has TRBV5-4 and TRBJ2-3, with D unresolved. Germline V gene data show CDR1 as SGHNT and CDR2 as YYREEE (reference sequence). This CDR3 contains 12 residues. V lost 4 bases and J lost 0, with 3 bases in between. CDR3 residues: CASSTSTDTQYF. CDR3 coding DNA: TGTGCCAGCAGCACCAGCACAGATACGCAGTATTTT.

This rearrangement joins TRBV25-1 to TRBJ1-2; maybe TRBD1 (5 bases). The CDR3 has 16 amino acids. Trimming left V 8 bases short and J 0 bases short, with 19 bases between. The germline gives CDR1 MGHDK, CDR2 SYGVNS. CDR3 loop: CASEGLKGRSNYGYTF. CDR3 nucleotides: TGTGCCAGCGAAGGCTTAAAGGGACGGTCTAACTATGGCTACACCTTC.

The chain links TRBV5-4 to TRBJ2-5, with 9 bases that match TRBD1. Germline V gene sequence: CDR1 SGHNT, CDR2 YYREEE (reference sequence). The length of the CDR3 is 14 residues. Unmatched junction bases numbered 2, after V lost 1 base and J lost 4 bases. CDR3 residues: CASSLRTGVETQYF. The CDR3 DNA is TGTGCCAGCAGCTTGAGGACAGGGGTAGAGACCCAGTACTTC.

This clone was recorded once. The chain combines TRBV7-8 with TRBJ1-2; no clear D gene. The germline V gene has CDR1 SGHVS and CDR2 FQNEAQ. This CDR3 is 15 amino acids long. Trimming took off 7 bases at V and 5 bases at J, with 20 bases between the two ends. The CDR3 reads CASNPARGSFYGYTF. Written as DNA, the CDR3 is TGTGCCAGCAACCCCGCCCGGGGTTCCTTTTATGGCTACACCTTC. Based on the CDR3 plus reference TRBV7-8 and TRBJ1-2, the full variable domain is GAGVSQSPRYKVAKRGQDVALRCDPISGHVSLFWYQQALGQGPEFLTYFQNEAQLDKSGLPSDRFFAERPEGSVSTLKIQRTQQEDSAVYLCASNPARGSFYGYTFGSGTRLTVV.

The chain combines TRBV5-5 with TRBJ2-2; 9 nucleotides match TRBD2. Per the germline V gene, CDR1 is SGHKS and CDR2 is YYEKEE (reference sequence). After removal of 5 bases from V and 5 bases from J, the junction contained 10 bases not matched to a gene. The CDR3 has 16 residues. For the CDR3, the DNA is TGTGCCAGCAGTTCGTCCGGGACTAGCTTTACCGGGGAGCTGTTTTTT. This sequence encodes CASSSSGTSFTGELFF.

The V call is TRBV30, the J call TRBJ2-5; D is possibly TRBD2 (7 bases). The CDR3 length is 18 residues. V lost 0 bases to trimming and J lost 4 bases, with 24 bases between them. In germline, CDR1 is GTSNPN, CDR2 SVGIG (reference sequence). CDR3 amino acids: CAWSVALGRGAWRETQYF. CDR3 DNA: TGTGCCTGGAGTGTAGCCCTGGGCCGGGGGGCATGGAGAGAGACCCAGTACTTC.

V is TRBV2 and J is TRBJ2-2; D not certain. The CDR3 totals 14 residues. V shed 7 bases and J shed 0 bases, with 9 bases lying between them. CDR1 is SNHLY and CDR2 is FYNNEI in the germline V gene. The CDR3 here is CASKWGSNTGELFF. In nucleotides, the CDR3 is TGTGCCAGCAAATGGGGATCGAACACCGGGGAGCTGTTTTTT.

The rearrangement links TRBV5-1 to TRBJ1-3; D remains ambiguous. Germline V gives CDR1 SGHRS, CDR2 YFSETQ. Trimming pared 4 bases from V and 0 bases from J, leaving 14 bases between. The CDR3 totals 16 residues. Here the CDR3 reads CASSQRPNLSGNTIYF. CDR3 coding DNA: TGCGCCAGCAGCCAGAGACCGAACCTCTCTGGAAACACCATATATTTT.

The chain couples TRBV5-4 to TRBJ2-1; perhaps TRBD2 as D (7 bases). The CDR3 spans 16 residues. V was pared by 1 base and J by 3 bases, with 14 bases between. CDR1 and CDR2 from the germline V gene are SGHNT and YYREEE (reference sequence). The DNA for the CDR3 is TGTGCCAGCAGCTTGAATCGGGGGGCTGACTACAATGAGCAGTTCTTC. This gives the protein CASSLNRGADYNEQFF.

This clone has only one observation. The rearrangement uses TRBV2 and TRBJ1-2, with D maybe TRBD1 (5 bases). V was clipped by 7 bases and J by 3 bases, with 9 bases between them. Germline V gene data show CDR1 as SNHLY and CDR2 as FYNNEI. The CDR3 has 12 residues. Here the CDR3 reads CASMLRDYGYTF. The CDR3 bases are TGTGCCAGCATGCTCAGGGACTATGGCTACACCTTC.

This rearrangement joins TRBV7-9 to TRBJ2-3; D is unclear. Trimming cost V 5 bases and J 2 bases, with 20 bases left between them. From germline, CDR1 is SEHNR and CDR2 FQNEAQ (reference sequence). This CDR3 has 17 residues. The CDR3: CASSPPRGRSDTDTQYF. The CDR3 nucleotides read TGTGCCAGCAGCCCGCCCAGAGGAAGGTCCGACACAGATACGCAGTATTTT. The full variable domain, with the rest looked up from reference TRBV7-9 and TRBJ2-3, is DTGVSQNPRHKITKRGQNVTFRCDPISEHNRLYWYRQTLGQGPEFLTYFQNEAQLEKSRLLSDRFSAERPKGSFSTLEIQRTEQGDSAMYLCASSPPRGRSDTDTQYFGPGTRLTVL.

The chain's CDR3 is CASSLEGLAGGEQYF. CDR3 nucleotide sequence: TGCGCCAGCAGCTTGGAGGGACTAGCGGGAGGAGAGCAGTACTTC. V is TRBV5-1 and J is TRBJ2-7, with TRBD2 identical over 15 bases. The germline CDR1 and CDR2 sequences are SGHRS and YFSETQ. The CDR3 runs 15 residues. With V trimmed by 0 bases and J by 7 bases, 2 bases remained unmatched.

The chain links TRBV19 to TRBJ2-1; D is ambiguous. The CDR3 totals 15 residues. Germline-derived CDR1 and CDR2 are LNHDA and SQIVND (reference sequence). V shed 6 bases and J shed 0 bases, with 12 bases lying between them. Here the CDR3 DNA reads TGTGCCAGTAGCCCTACCCTGAACTCCTACAATGAGCAGTTCTTC. It specifies CASSPTLNSYNEQFF.

Comments on this clone: At the DNA level, this CDR3 is encoded by other sequences in the same sample as well. The J gene is TRBJ1-3, the V gene TRBV18; D remains unclear. CDR1 is KGHSH, CDR2 LQKENI, per germline. This CDR3 comprises 14 residues. Trimming pared 2 bases from V and 0 bases from J, leaving 5 bases between. For the CDR3, the DNA is TGTGCCAGCTCACCAACTAGCTCTGGAAACACCATATATTTT. Its translation is CASSPTSSGNTIYF.

The V and J genes are TRBV5-1 and TRBJ2-3; D gene ambiguous. V lost 0 bases to trimming and J lost 6 bases, with 8 bases between them. Germline CDR1 and CDR2: SGHRS and YFSETQ. The CDR3 consists of 13 residues. Here the CDR3 DNA reads TGCGCCAGCAGCTTGGAAGACGGGGATACGCAGTATTTT. Residues: CASSLEDGDTQYF.

The V call is TRBV30, the J call TRBJ2-1, with D uncertain. The CDR3 contains 14 residues. V lost 2 bases and J 0 bases, leaving 8 bases between the germline ends. Germline V gene lookup returns CDR1 GTSNPN and CDR2 SVGIG (reference sequence). CDR3 loop: CAWSWFTSYNEQFF. As DNA, the CDR3 is TGTGCCTGGAGTTGGTTCACCTCCTACAATGAGCAGTTCTTC.

The chain is built from TRBV7-9 and TRBJ1-2; TRBD1 agrees at 8 bases. Losses at the gene ends were 5 bases for V and 4 bases for J; bases not matched to a gene: 21. This CDR3 has 19 amino acids. The germline gives CDR1 SEHNR, CDR2 FQNEAQ (reference sequence). The CDR3 spells CASSPNPGTGPPSIYGYTF. CDR3 nucleotide sequence: TGTGCCAGCAGCCCAAACCCCGGGACAGGTCCTCCATCCATCTATGGCTACACCTTC. Full variable domain (outside the CDR3, taken from reference TRBV7-9 and TRBJ1-2): DTGVSQNPRHKITKRGQNVTFRCDPISEHNRLYWYRQTLGQGPEFLTYFQNEAQLEKSRLLSDRFSAERPKGSFSTLEIQRTEQGDSAMYLCASSPNPGTGPPSIYGYTFGSGTRLTVV.